Each of the 12 T cell receptor beta chains below was sequenced from the same sample in a study of shared clonotypes between healthy human individuals. The protocol was immunoSEQ multiplex PCR, while the TCRdb copy is restricted to in-frame clones and leaves out a portion. The repertoire has about 360,000 clones, less than 85% of them found once; the top ten carry 10%. Sequenced: memory CD4+ T cells sorted from blood. The subset here: CD45RA-negative fraction. All receptors derive from a man aged 30-40 years in good health.

CDR3 sequence: CASSFRGQGVSGNQPQHF. Written as DNA, the CDR3 is TGTGCCAGCAGTTTCAGGGGACAGGGGGTTTCGGGCAATCAGCCCCAGCATTTT. The gene calls are TRBV28 and TRBJ1-5; 11 bases map to TRBD1. Germline-derived CDR1 and CDR2 are MDHEN and SYDVKM. This CDR3 has 18 residues. J was trimmed by 2 bases and V by 3 bases; bases with no gene match: 9.

The chain has TRBV7-9 and TRBJ1-4; D is perhaps TRBD1 (6 bases). The CDR3 has 15 amino acids. Germline CDR1 reads SEHNR; CDR2 reads FQNEAQ (reference sequence). The V end was cut by 0 bases, the J end by 8 bases, with 13 bases between. The CDR3 region is CASSLAGGLGEKLFF. CDR3 sequence (DNA): TGTGCCAGCAGCTTAGCGGGGGGGCTGGGCGAAAAACTGTTTTTT.

The rearrangement uses TRBV2 and TRBJ2-3; D uncertain. The CDR3 has 15 residues. CDR1 and CDR2 from the germline V gene are SNHLY and FYNNEI. V was trimmed by 4 bases and J by 10 bases, leaving 21 bases between them. The CDR3 sequence is CASSGGRIAPGAQYF. In nucleotides, the CDR3 is TGTGCCAGCAGTGGCGGCAGGATCGCGCCCGGAGCGCAGTATTTT.

This clone came up a few times. This rearrangement joins TRBV4-1 to TRBJ2-1; D remains unclear. CDR3 length: 11 residues. V lost 4 bases to trimming and J lost 10 bases, with 8 bases between them. Germline V lookup: CDR1 MGHRA, CDR2 YSYEKL. The CDR3 sequence is CASSLEWEQFF. The CDR3 region has the DNA TGCGCCAGCAGCCTAGAATGGGAGCAGTTCTTC.

At least ten counts were recorded for this clone. The chain joins TRBV30 to TRBJ2-7; TRBD2 is a possible D gene (5 bases). Trimming cost V 1 base and J 0 bases, with 10 bases left between them. The CDR3 sequence is 14 residues long. CDR1 is GTSNPN, CDR2 SVGIG, per germline (reference sequence). DNA for the CDR3: TGTGCCTGGAGTGCTGGACTTCTCTCCTACGAGCAGTACTTC. This translates into CAWSAGLLSYEQYF. The full variable domain, completed using reference TRBV30 and TRBJ2-7, is SQTIHQWPATLVQPVGSPLSLECTVEGTSNPNLYWYRQAAGRGLQLLFYSVGIGQISSEVPQNLSASRPQDRQFILSSKKLLLSDSGFYLCAWSAGLLSYEQYFGPGTRLTVT.

The J gene is TRBJ2-2, the V gene TRBV5-1; D remains ambiguous. Per germline, CDR1 SGHRS and CDR2 YFSETQ. CDR3 size: 13 residues. V was cut by 4 bases and J by 4 bases, with 8 bases left in between. CDR3 protein: CASSTSPTGELFF. The DNA of the CDR3 is TGCGCCAGCAGCACATCCCCCACCGGGGAGCTGTTTTTT.

V usage is TRBV6-1 and J usage is TRBJ2-1; 10 bases agree with TRBD2. CDR3 length: 16 residues. Germline assignment: CDR1 MNHNS and CDR2 SASEGT. Trimming cost V 3 bases and J 7 bases; bases outside gene matches: 9. Here the CDR3 DNA reads TGTGCCAGCAGTGATTGGGTAGCGGGAGGTGGGAATGAGCAGTTCTTC. Amino acid sequence: CASSDWVAGGGNEQFF.

The J gene is TRBJ1-1, the V gene TRBV6-5; D gene ambiguous. The CDR3 contains 14 residues. The V gene's germline CDR1 is MNHEY and CDR2 SVGAGI. V was clipped by 7 bases and J by 7 bases, with 19 bases between them. This CDR3 reads CASIPPGEGYEAFF. Here the CDR3 DNA reads TGTGCCAGCATTCCCCCCGGGGAGGGTTATGAAGCTTTCTTT.

The chain joins TRBV5-1 to TRBJ2-2; D remains unclear. V gave up 5 bases and J gave up 2 bases, with 10 bases separating them. Germline-derived CDR1 and CDR2 are SGHRS and YFSETQ. The CDR3 runs 14 residues. This CDR3 is CASSRQENTGELFF. The CDR3 bases are TGCGCCAGCAGTCGGCAGGAAAACACCGGGGAGCTGTTTTTT.

CDR3 loop: CASGLTTIEGQGIYEQFF. DNA of the CDR3: TGTGCTAGTGGTTTGACCACTATTGAGGGACAGGGTATTTATGAGCAGTTCTTC. J is TRBJ2-1 and V is TRBV12-5; 9 positions match TRBD1. The CDR3 is made up of 18 amino acids. Germline V gene sequence: CDR1 LGHNT, CDR2 FRNRAP. J gave up 8 bases and V 2 bases, and 16 bases lay outside the gene matches. Complete variable domain (other parts from reference TRBV12-5 and TRBJ2-1): DARVTQTPRHKVTEMGQEVTMRCQPILGHNTVFWYRQTMMQGLELLAYFRNRAPLDDSGMPKDRFSAEMPDATLATLKIQPSEPRDSAVYFCASGLTTIEGQGIYEQFFGPGTRLTVL.

The chain joins TRBV28 to TRBJ1-2; no clear D gene. The V end was cut by 6 bases, the J end by 5 bases, with 16 bases between. Germline CDR1 is MDHEN and CDR2 is SYDVKM. This CDR3 has 14 amino acids. CDR3 DNA sequence: TGTGCCAGCAGCCAGGACCTACGGGTTTATGGCTACACCTTC. This codes for CASSQDLRVYGYTF.

The chain carries TRBV12-2 and TRBJ2-7; TRBD2 reflects the table's D call only, with no check against the DNA. TRBV12-2 is given as a pseudogene. CDR3 length: 15 amino acids. The CDR3 here is CASRLNGGSAGRQYF. CDR3 DNA sequence: TGTGCAAGTCGCTTAAACGGGGGATCGGCGGGGAGACAGTACTTC.